This is a list of T cell receptor beta chains from one sample in a study of blood T cell repertoires in COVID-19. The method was immunoSEQ multiplex PCR; TCRdb's version includes in-frame clones alone and lacks a portion of them. Seen here are over 300,000 clones, 70% to 90% observed once, and the top ten hold just over 7%. Sequenced sample: peripheral blood. The receptors derive from a human donor in a cohort sampled during active COVID-19. The CDR3 runs from the conserved cysteine through the conserved F or W. A D gene is named only where the DNA matches it firmly. Size values are once, few and many counts, or a class for expanded clones, and some rows have none.

v_call	j_call	d_call	clone_size	cdr3_nt	cdr3_aa
TRBV25-1	TRBJ2-4	-	-	TGTGCCAGCAGTGTCAGCAAAAACATTCAGTACTTC	CASSVSKNIQYF
TRBV3-1/TRBV3-2	TRBJ1-6	-	-	TGTGCCAGCAGCCAAACCGGACAGCTCAATTCACCCCTCCACTTT	CASSQTGQLNSPLHF
TRBV7-3	TRBJ2-5	-	-	TGTGCCAGCAGCGCAGGACTCGGCCTTGCCTTGTACCAAGAGACCCAGTACTTC	CASSAGLGLALYQETQYF
TRBV19	TRBJ1-4	TRBD1	-	TGTGCCAGTAGTATCGGGGACAGAGAAAAACTGTTTTTT	CASSIGDREKLFF
TRBV6-5	TRBJ1-5	-	-	TGTGCCAGCAGTACAGGGTTACAGCCCCAGCATTTT	CASSTGLQPQHF
TRBV10-2	TRBJ2-3	-	-	TGCGCCAGCAGTGAGGGGCTGAATCCAGATACGCAGTATTTT	CASSEGLNPDTQYF
TRBV2	TRBJ2-7	-	-	TGTGCCAGCAGCCCCGCCTACGAGCAGTACTTC	CASSPAYEQYF
TRBV6-1	TRBJ1-3	-	few	TGTGCCAGCAGTGAAAGGGGACTTGGAAACACCATATATTTT	CASSERGLGNTIYF
TRBV6-1	TRBJ1-1	-	-	TGTGCCAGCAGTGAGTCAGTCCTCTTAGAAGCTTTCTTT	CASSESVLLEAFF
TRBV6-4	TRBJ1-1	-	-	TGTGCCAGCTACAGGGATGAAGCTTTCTTT	CASYRDEAFF
TRBV5-3	TRBJ1-5	TRBD1	-	TGTGCCAGAAGCTTGCGGGGACAGTTCAATCAGCCCCAGCATTTT	CARSLRGQFNQPQHF
TRBV6-5	TRBJ1-3	-	once	TGTGCCAGCAGCCGTAGTAATTCTGGAAACACCATATATTTT	CASSRSNSGNTIYF
TRBV5-6	TRBJ1-1	-	-	TGTGCCAGCAGCAGTTGGGGGGGCACTGAAGCTTTCTTT	CASSSWGGTEAFF
TRBV7-3	TRBJ2-1	-	few	TGTGCCAGCAGCTTGGACAGCTCCTACAATGAGCAGTTCTTC	CASSLDSSYNEQFF